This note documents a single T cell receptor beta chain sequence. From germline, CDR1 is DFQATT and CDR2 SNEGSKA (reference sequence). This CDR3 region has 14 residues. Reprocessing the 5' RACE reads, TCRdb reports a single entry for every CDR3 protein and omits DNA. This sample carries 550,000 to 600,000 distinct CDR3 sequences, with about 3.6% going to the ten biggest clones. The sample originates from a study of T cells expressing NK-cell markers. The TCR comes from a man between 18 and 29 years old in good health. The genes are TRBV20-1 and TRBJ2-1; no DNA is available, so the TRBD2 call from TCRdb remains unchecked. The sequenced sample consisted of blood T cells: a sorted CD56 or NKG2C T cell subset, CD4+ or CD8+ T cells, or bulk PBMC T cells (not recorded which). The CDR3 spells CSARVLGGKNEQFF.